This TCR beta chain appears in the sequencing data of a study of blood T cell repertoires in COVID-19. Study details: The origin of the acute and convalescent COVID-19 samples was the United States, Italy and Spain. From T cells, B-cell-depleted T cells, or PBMCs came the material, which was cDNA or gDNA.

This CDR3 spans 13 amino acids. Germline V gene lookup returns CDR1 SGHTS and CDR2 YDEGEE. Trimming shortened V by 3 bases and J by 6 bases, and 13 bases separated the two germline ends. Study processing details: Amplified reference gene primers provided the basis for estimating nucleated cell counts. TCRdb keeps only in-frame clones here, not all; method: immunoSEQ multiplex PCR. That table furnishes V, J and clone size, whereas the DNA furnished D and trimming. Here the sample spans about 180,000 clones, roughly 85% being singletons. This sequence originates from a woman in her sixties or seventies with acute or convalescent COVID-19. The chain joins TRBV5-8 to TRBJ2-7; D is perhaps TRBD2 (6 bases). The sequenced material came from peripheral blood. CDR3 residues: CASSWGEVFEQYF. For the CDR3, the DNA is TGTGCCAGCAGCTGGGGGGAAGTCTTCGAGCAGTACTTC.